Given below is one T cell receptor beta chain in context. The data originate from a study of blood T cell repertoires in COVID-19. Across the whole study: The United States, Italy and Spain provided the acute and convalescent COVID-19 samples. Nucleic acid was either cDNA or gDNA, and it came from T cells, B-cell-depleted T cells, or PBMCs.

CDR3 size: 17 residues. The junction had 12 bases not matched to a gene; V was cut back by 3 bases and J by 5 bases. Germline-derived CDR1 and CDR2 are SGHNT and YENEEA. The authors' processing: By means of reference gene primer amplification, nucleated cell counts were estimated. TCRdb's copy holds only in-frame clones and misses some; the assay was immunoSEQ multiplex PCR. For V, J and clone size, that table is used; D and trimming come from the DNA. The sample shows under 300,000 clones, about nine tenths of them seen only once. V is TRBV11-3 and J is TRBJ2-3, with 9 bases aligning to TRBD1. The source is a man younger than 45 who had recovered from COVID-19. The material sequenced was peripheral blood. In DNA, the CDR3 is TGTGCCAGCAGCTTCGATCCACCGGGACAGGGTCGAGATACGCAGTATTTT. This translates into CASSFDPPGQGRDTQYF. The whole variable domain, filled in from reference TRBV11-3 and TRBJ2-3, reads EAGVVQSPRYKIIEKKQPVAFWCNPISGHNTLYWYLQNLGQGPELLIRYENEEAVDDSQLPKDRFSAERLKGVDSTLKIQPAELGDSAVYLCASSFDPPGQGRDTQYFGPGTRLTVL.